The next 28 T cell receptor beta chains were all read from a single sample in a study of technical replicates of blood from a few donors. The method was immunoSEQ multiplex PCR; TCRdb's version includes in-frame clones alone and lacks a portion of them. The sample includes 75,000 to 100,000 clones, approximately 93% seen only once; the top ten take about 0.25%. The sample comprised T cells isolated from PBMCs. These receptors originate from a human donor in good health.

The genes are TRBV18 and TRBJ1-1, with D uncertain. This CDR3 has 11 residues. V shed 6 bases and J shed 6 bases, with 8 bases lying between them. From germline, CDR1 is KGHSH and CDR2 LQKENI. CDR3 nucleotide sequence: TGTGCCAGCTCGGGCAATTCTGAAGCTTTCTTT. Translated: CASSGNSEAFF. Full variable domain (rest looked up from reference TRBV18 and TRBJ1-1): NAGVMQNPRHLVRRRGQEARLRCSPMKGHSHVYWYRQLPEEGLKFMVYLQKENIIDESGMPKERFSAEFPKEGPSILRIQQVVRGDSAAYFCASSGNSEAFFGQGTRLTVV.

The chain recombines TRBV11-1 with TRBJ2-3; TRBD1 might be the D (7 bases). CDR1 and CDR2 from the germline V gene are SGHAT and FQDESV (reference sequence). Between the trimmed V and J ends, which lost 3 bases and 2 bases, there was a span of 12 bases. CDR3 size: 15 residues. Here the CDR3 reads CASSFQGGLTDTQYF. The CDR3 nucleotides read TGTGCCAGCAGCTTCCAGGGGGGACTCACAGATACGCAGTATTTT.

The rearrangement links TRBV29-1 to TRBJ2-7; tentative D call: TRBD1 (5 bases). The CDR3 consists of 12 residues. Germline lookup yields CDR1 SQVTM and CDR2 ANQGSEA. Deletions cut 4 bases from V and 6 bases from J, with 13 bases between. The CDR3 protein is CSVVGRVGEQYF. CDR3 nucleotides: TGCAGCGTTGTCGGCAGGGTCGGCGAGCAGTACTTC.

The gene calls are TRBV5-6 and TRBJ2-7, with 7 bases that match TRBD2. Germline assignment: CDR1 SGHDT and CDR2 YYEEEE. This CDR3 comprises 15 residues. V was pared by 0 bases and J by 4 bases, with 7 bases of the junction left unmatched. CDR3 sequence: CASSLVRRENYEQYF. In DNA form, the CDR3 reads TGTGCCAGCAGCTTGGTTCGGCGGGAGAATTACGAGCAGTACTTC.

The chain combines TRBV5-6 with TRBJ1-2; D may be TRBD1 (6 bases). Per the germline V gene, CDR1 is SGHDT and CDR2 is YYEEEE. CDR3 length: 15 amino acids. The ends were cut back, 4 bases at V and 1 base at J, with 14 bases in the middle. CDR3 loop: CASSSGQWDNYGYTF. The CDR3 DNA follows: TGTGCCAGCAGCAGCGGACAGTGGGATAACTATGGCTACACCTTC.

The chain couples TRBV5-1 to TRBJ1-1; D gene ambiguous. Deletions cut 0 bases from V and 0 bases from J, with 6 bases between. The germline gives CDR1 SGHRS, CDR2 YFSETQ. The CDR3 totals 14 residues. Here the CDR3 reads CASSLGAVNTEAFF. The CDR3 DNA is TGCGCCAGCAGCTTGGGGGCCGTGAACACTGAAGCTTTCTTT.

V is TRBV7-9 and J is TRBJ2-2; perhaps TRBD2 as D (7 bases). Looked up from germline, CDR1 is SEHNR and CDR2 is FQNEAQ (reference sequence). V shed 7 bases and J shed 5 bases, with 20 bases lying between them. This CDR3 is 16 amino acids long. This chain's CDR3 is CASTPEGGPRTGELFF. The CDR3 DNA reads as TGTGCCAGCACTCCCGAGGGGGGGCCTCGGACCGGGGAGCTGTTTTTT.

V and J are TRBV7-6 and TRBJ1-1; D possibly corresponds to TRBD1 (5 bases). In germline, CDR1 is SGHVS, CDR2 FNYEAQ. Trimming removed 2 bases at V and 1 base at J, with 14 bases between. This CDR3 is 16 amino acids long. Here the CDR3 reads CASSLYGGGKNTEAFF. DNA of the CDR3: TGTGCCAGCAGCTTATATGGGGGGGGAAAGAACACTGAAGCTTTCTTT.

V is TRBV29-1 and J is TRBJ1-2; possibly TRBD1 for D (5 bases). CDR1 SQVTM and CDR2 ANQGSEA come from the germline V gene. Between the trimmed V and J ends, which lost 5 bases and 5 bases, there was a span of 18 bases. This CDR3 contains 14 residues. As DNA, the CDR3 is TGCAGCGTTCCACCGACAGTGAACTCTTATGGCTACACCTTC. It translates to CSVPPTVNSYGYTF.

The V gene is TRBV30, the J gene TRBJ2-7, with a tentative D call TRBD1 (6 bases). Trimming pared 3 bases from V and 4 bases from J, leaving 10 bases between. From germline, CDR1 is GTSNPN and CDR2 SVGIG (reference sequence). CDR3 length: 12 amino acids. In DNA, the CDR3 is TGTGCCTGGAGGGTAGACAGGTACGAGCAGTACTTC. Residues: CAWRVDRYEQYF.

The chain couples TRBV7-9 to TRBJ1-6, with 10 bases matching TRBD1. V was clipped by 5 bases and J by 7 bases; unmatched bases: 5. The CDR3 runs 15 residues. CDR1 and CDR2 from the germline V gene are SEHNR and FQNEAQ (reference sequence). CDR3 amino acids: CASSVTGGGNSPLHF. The CDR3 DNA reads as TGTGCCAGCAGCGTGACAGGGGGCGGGAATTCACCCCTCCACTTT.

The gene calls are TRBV7-9 and TRBJ2-1; 10 nucleotides line up with TRBD1. Germline V gene sequence: CDR1 SEHNR, CDR2 FQNEAQ (reference sequence). The CDR3 contains 18 residues. V lost 2 bases and J lost 5; bases outside the gene matches: 12. The CDR3 here is CASSLPTKPGQGNNEQFF. The CDR3 DNA is TGTGCCAGCAGCTTACCCACAAAGCCGGGACAGGGGAACAATGAGCAGTTCTTC.

Only one count was recorded for this clone. The V gene is TRBV6-5, the J gene TRBJ1-6, with 7 bases aligning to TRBD1. With V trimmed by 6 bases and J by 13 bases, 9 bases remained unmatched. In germline, CDR1 is MNHEY, CDR2 SVGAGI. The CDR3 consists of 13 residues. The CDR3 here is CASRRRDREPLHF. Here the CDR3 DNA reads TGTGCCAGCAGAAGAAGAGACAGGGAGCCCCTCCACTTT.

The chain combines TRBV28 with TRBJ1-5, with 7 positions matching TRBD1. In germline, CDR1 is MDHEN, CDR2 SYDVKM. The junction had 7 bases not matched to a gene; V was cut back by 5 bases and J by 6 bases. The CDR3 has 14 residues. The CDR3 spells CASSLGQASQPQHF. The CDR3 region has the DNA TGTGCCAGCAGTCTCGGACAGGCGAGTCAGCCCCAGCATTTT.

J is TRBJ1-2 and V is TRBV12-5; no firm D call. The ends were cut back, 4 bases at V and 2 bases at J, with 17 bases in the middle. The CDR3 extends over 16 amino acids. Germline CDR1 and CDR2: LGHNT and FRNRAP. The CDR3 DNA is TGTGCTAGTGGTTCCCTTGACGGCGGGGTGAACTATGGCTACACCTTC. It codes for CASGSLDGGVNYGYTF.

The chain combines TRBV7-6 with TRBJ2-7; perhaps TRBD1 as D (6 bases). The CDR3 contains 15 residues. Germline V CDR1 and CDR2: SGHVS, FNYEAQ. V gave up 1 base and J gave up 3 bases, with 13 bases separating them. The CDR3 DNA reads TGTGCCAGCAGCTTAGGGCCCAGGGGCGTCTACGAGCAGTACTTC. It yields the protein CASSLGPRGVYEQYF.

The rearrangement links TRBV7-2 to TRBJ2-7; D is uncertain. The CDR3 covers 14 residues. V was shortened by 5 bases and J by 6 bases, with 17 bases between the two germline ends. Per the germline V gene, CDR1 is SGHTA and CDR2 is FQGNSA. CDR3 nucleotide sequence: TGTGCCAGCAGCGATCGGTTCCGCCGCGGCGAGCAGTACTTC. As protein: CASSDRFRRGEQYF.

The rearrangement uses TRBV29-1 and TRBJ2-6, with D possibly TRBD2 on 5 matching bases. CDR3 length: 13 residues. Per germline, CDR1 SQVTM and CDR2 ANQGSEA. CDR3 protein: CSFRGSGANVLTF. The CDR3 nucleotides read TGCAGTTTTCGGGGCTCTGGGGCCAACGTCCTGACTTTC.

This sequence joins TRBV21-1 and TRBJ1-4; TRBD1, the table's D call, lacks a check against the DNA. TRBV21-1 is flagged as a pseudogene. This CDR3 is built from 17 residues. For the CDR3, the DNA is TGTGCCAGCAGCAAAGTTACAGGGGGTTCAACTAATGAAAAACTGTTTTTT. Protein sequence: CASSKVTGGSTNEKLFF.

V is TRBV6-5 and J is TRBJ1-1; 9 bases match TRBD1. V lost 5 bases, J lost 7 bases, and 8 bases stayed unmatched. The CDR3 loop spans 14 amino acids. Germline V gene lookup returns CDR1 MNHEY and CDR2 SVGAGI. CDR3: CASSNLQGAGEAFF. The CDR3 region has the DNA TGTGCCAGCAGTAACTTACAGGGGGCCGGTGAAGCTTTCTTT.

This chain connects TRBV29-1 to TRBJ2-5, with a weak D call TRBD1 (8 bases). In germline, CDR1 is SQVTM, CDR2 ANQGSEA. V lost 5 bases and J lost 5, with 15 bases in between. The CDR3 runs to 13 residues. The CDR3 DNA reads as TGCAGCGTTCTGATACAGGGGGGGGAGACCCAGTACTTC. Translating gives CSVLIQGGETQYF.

The gene calls are TRBV19 and TRBJ1-5; tentatively, D is TRBD1 (6 bases). The germline V gene has CDR1 LNHDA and CDR2 SQIVND (reference sequence). V dropped 4 bases and J dropped 0 bases, with 16 bases sitting between them. The CDR3 has 17 residues. CDR3 residues: CASSTPPQGVSNQPQHF. CDR3 nucleotides: TGTGCCAGTAGTACGCCCCCACAGGGAGTTAGCAATCAGCCCCAGCATTTT.

The chain recombines TRBV2 with TRBJ2-3; D perhaps matches TRBD2 (7 bases). Trimming removed 7 bases from V and 4 bases from J, with 15 bases in between. CDR3 length equals 14 residues. Per germline, CDR1 SNHLY and CDR2 FYNNEI. The CDR3 region is CASKRGRESDTQYF. The CDR3 DNA is TGTGCCAGCAAAAGGGGGAGGGAGTCAGATACGCAGTATTTT. Complete variable domain (other parts from reference TRBV2 and TRBJ2-3): EPEVTQTPSHQVTQMGQEVILRCVPISNHLYFYWYRQILGQKVEFLVSFYNNEISEKSEIFDDQFSVERPDGSNFTLKIRSTKLEDSAMYFCASKRGRESDTQYFGPGTRLTVL.

V and J are TRBV27 and TRBJ1-2; 8 bases agree with TRBD1. Per germline, CDR1 MNHEY and CDR2 SMNVEV (reference sequence). The CDR3 totals 16 residues. Trimming cost V 3 bases and J 6 bases; bases outside gene matches: 12. The CDR3 is CASSFLDRAAQNGYTF. CDR3 coding DNA: TGTGCCAGCAGTTTCTTGGACAGGGCGGCTCAAAATGGCTACACCTTC.

J is TRBJ2-7 and V is TRBV11-2; the match to TRBD1 covers 8 bases. Germline V gene data show CDR1 as SGHAT and CDR2 as FQNNGV. V lost 4 bases and J lost 11; bases outside the gene matches: 7. The CDR3 totals 12 residues. CDR3 loop: CASSSRDRLEYF. CDR3 DNA sequence: TGTGCCAGCAGCTCAAGGGACAGGTTGGAGTACTTC.

Here the CDR3 reads CASSPLDRAATEAFF. CDR3 nucleotides: TGTGCCAGCAGCCCTTTAGACAGGGCGGCCACTGAAGCTTTCTTT. The chain employs TRBV14 and TRBJ1-1; 7 positions match TRBD1. This CDR3 has 15 residues. V dropped 4 bases and J dropped 4; count of bases not matched to a gene: 9. CDR1 SGHDN and CDR2 FVKESK come from the germline V gene.

The CDR3 protein is CASSEWSGMGTDTQYF. The CDR3, as DNA: TGTGCCAGCAGTGAATGGAGCGGGATGGGCACAGATACGCAGTATTTT. This sequence joins TRBV2 and TRBJ2-3, with 7 positions matching TRBD2. Trimming took 2 bases from V and 1 from J; bases not matched to a gene: 6. CDR1 is SNHLY and CDR2 is FYNNEI in the germline V gene. The CDR3 consists of 16 residues.

The rearrangement links TRBV6-1 to TRBJ2-6, with D possibly matching TRBD2 (7 bases). Trimming took 3 bases from V and 4 from J, leaving 22 bases between them. The germline gives CDR1 MNHNS, CDR2 SASEGT. CDR3 length equals 19 residues. CDR3 loop: CASSDRTAGSPGGANVLTF. The DNA for the CDR3 is TGTGCCAGCAGTGACCGGACAGCGGGATCCCCGGGGGGGGCCAACGTCCTGACTTTC.